This T cell receptor (beta chain) was found in a study of blood T cell repertoires in COVID-19. On the study more broadly: The United States, Italy and Spain were the sources of the acute and convalescent COVID-19 samples. Sample material is recorded as cDNA or gDNA derived from T cells, B-cell-depleted T cells, or PBMCs.

Methods used by the authors: Reference gene primer amplification in the assay estimated nucleated cell counts. The protocol was immunoSEQ multiplex PCR, while the TCRdb copy is restricted to in-frame clones and leaves out a portion. The V and J calls and the clone size are those of that table, but D and trimming were determined from the DNA. Of fewer than 100,000 clones in the sample, about 89% were seen once. The junction had 11 bases not matched to a gene; V was cut back by 6 bases and J by 10 bases. This CDR3 contains 16 residues. Looked up from germline, CDR1 is SEHNR and CDR2 is FQNEAQ (reference sequence).

V and J are TRBV7-9 and TRBJ2-1; 14 nucleotides agree with TRBD2. Sequencing was carried out using peripheral blood. This sequence originates from a human donor with acute or convalescent COVID-19. The donor label of this sample is uncertain. The DNA of the CDR3 is TGTGCCAGCAGTCAGACTAGCGGGGGGGCCCAAGAGGAGCAGTTCTTC. Translation gives CASSQTSGGAQEEQFF. Supplemented by reference TRBV7-9 and TRBJ2-1, the full variable domain reads DTGVSQNPRHKITKRGQNVTFRCDPISEHNRLYWYRQTLGQGPEFLTYFQNEAQLEKSRLLSDRFSAERPKGSFSTLEIQRTEQGDSAMYLCASSQTSGGAQEEQFFGPGTRLTVL.